This T cell receptor (beta chain) was identified in a study of blood T cell repertoires in COVID-19 (dated by TCRdb to 2020 to 2022). Notes on the research overall: Samples covering the acute and convalescent phases of COVID-19 were provided by collaborators in the United States, Italy and Spain. Where available, HLA class I and class II types were taken from metadata supplied by the sample provider and were not determined by assay-based typing. The prospective study material was composed of cDNA or gDNA derived from T cells, B-cell-depleted T cells, or PBMCs. Deeply sampled blood TCRbeta repertoires from subjects exposed to, actively infected with, or recovered from COVID-19 were included in the dataset. The repertoires were released in a freely available public database meant as a resource for research on the immune response to SARS-CoV-2. The samples were drawn from two sources: the first 160 participants of the ongoing ImmuneRACE study, and 1,200 or so subjects contributed by 6 global collaborators. A de-identified subject ID, COVID-19 status, age in years and sex were almost always included in the sample metadata. Paper-wide results and their limitations: How much clinical and demographic metadata was included differed by source and by participant, and the metadata was provided uncurated.

The CDR3 runs 16 residues from the cysteine to the phenylalanine. Only CDR3 DNA is held: 48 bases, read in frame from base 1. The germline V gene (reference sequence) supplies CDR1 LNHDA and CDR2 SQIVND. V is reduced by 6 bases and J by 2 bases, leaving a spacing of 14 bases between them. TCRbeta CDR3 regions were amplified from genomic DNA by means of the immunoSEQ Assay, a bias-controlled multiplex PCR. The study's processing was this. Nucleated cell counts per sample were estimated from amplification of reference gene primers within the assay. Sequence reads were collapsed and filtered to measure the absolute abundance of every unique TCRbeta CDR3 rearrangement. For each sample, productive Simpson clonality was calculated as the square root of Simpson's diversity index over productive rearrangements. TCRdb re-hosts the immuneACCESS table, in-frame sequences only. Its copies lack some clones; in the studies checked, an unresolved V gene accounts for under half of them, and the cause for the rest is not known. V and J calls and clone size follow that table, whereas D and trimming were derived from the DNA. For this sample the table gives around 150,000 clones, of which roughly 80% were detected only once. The ten most abundant clones make up 8% to 9.5% of the sample.

As regards this clone: No antigen is known for it. Nothing much larger sits one base from this clone, and base qualities are not available.

Each collaborating institution followed its own protocols to collect whole blood in K2EDTA tubes. For TCRbeta analysis, collaborator samples were shipped as frozen whole blood, as isolated PBMCs, or as DNA extracted from either sample type. This chain is built from TRBV19 and TRBJ2-6; D gene: possibly TRBD2, on 6 matching bases. The specimen sequenced was peripheral blood. This TCR derives from a man aged 60-69 years with acute or convalescent COVID-19. The CDR3 loop reads CASREGTSAGANVLTF. The DNA is TGTGCCAGTAGGGAGGGAACCTCGGCTGGGGCCAACGTCCTGACTTTC.